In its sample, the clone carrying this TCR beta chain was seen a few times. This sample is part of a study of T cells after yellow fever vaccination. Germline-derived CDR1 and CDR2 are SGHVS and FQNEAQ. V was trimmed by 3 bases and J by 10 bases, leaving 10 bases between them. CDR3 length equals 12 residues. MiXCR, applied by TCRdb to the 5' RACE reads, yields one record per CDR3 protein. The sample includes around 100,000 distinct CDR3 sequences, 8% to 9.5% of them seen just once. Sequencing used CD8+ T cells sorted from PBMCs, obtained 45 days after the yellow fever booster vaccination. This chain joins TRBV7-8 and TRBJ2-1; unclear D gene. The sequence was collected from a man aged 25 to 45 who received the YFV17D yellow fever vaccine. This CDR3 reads CASSFSSLEQFF. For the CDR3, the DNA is TGTGCCAGCAGCTTTTCTAGTCTCGAGCAGTTCTTC.